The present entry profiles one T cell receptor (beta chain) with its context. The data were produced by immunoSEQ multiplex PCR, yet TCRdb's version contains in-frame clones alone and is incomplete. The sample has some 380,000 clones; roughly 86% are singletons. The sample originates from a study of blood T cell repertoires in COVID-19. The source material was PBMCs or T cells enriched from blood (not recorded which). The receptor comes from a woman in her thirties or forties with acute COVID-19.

CDR3 in amino acids: CASSRRDSTDTQYF. The CDR3 DNA follows: TGTGCCAGCAGCCGCCGGGACTCAACAGATACGCAGTATTTT. This chain joins TRBV6-5 and TRBJ2-3; D perhaps matches TRBD2 (6 bases). V was cut by 6 bases and J by 3 bases, with 13 bases left in between. The CDR3 has 14 amino acids. Germline V lookup: CDR1 MNHEY, CDR2 SVGAGI.